A selection of T cell receptor beta chains follows, all from one sample in a study of blood T cells in healthy people across ages. TCRdb itself ran the 5' RACE reads through MiXCR, one entry per CDR3 protein. Here the sample spans about 1.8 million distinct CDR3 sequences, roughly 52% being singletons. Sample: blood. The receptors come from a woman in her thirties or forties in good health. Both conserved end residues are part of each CDR3. The order of the fields is CDR3 protein, V gene, D gene. A D gene is named only where the DNA matches it firmly.

CDR3: CASTPGGRLSGYTF
V: TRBV5-4
D: -

CDR3: CASSLAWGTSYEQYF
V: TRBV5-1
D: -

CDR3: CASSLGEKTDTQYF
V: TRBV7-3
D: -

CDR3: CASSLPLGSSTDTQYF
V: TRBV5-1
D: -

CDR3: CASSPLYGISNDNEQFF
V: TRBV5-6
D: -

CDR3: CASRLDSYNSPLHF
V: TRBV27
D: -

CDR3: CASSQGLADGETQYF
V: TRBV4-2
D: TRBD2

CDR3: CASSGIAGVAGELFF
V: TRBV25-1
D: TRBD2

CDR3: CASSIGQVYDNEQFF
V: TRBV19
D: -

CDR3: CASSSVGVYEQYF
V: TRBV14
D: -

CDR3: CASSVLPNEKLFF
V: TRBV7-9
D: -

CDR3: CASSQVSSDEQFF
V: TRBV4-1
D: -

CDR3: CSAIWDSYNEQFF
V: TRBV20-1
D: TRBD1

CDR3: CASSVSTGNTEAFF
V: TRBV9
D: -

CDR3: CSVVRGRKLFF
V: TRBV29-1
D: TRBD1

CDR3: CSARTGTGEVWETQYF
V: TRBV20-1
D: TRBD1

CDR3: CSAAGGAEQYF
V: TRBV29-1
D: TRBD1

CDR3: CASSQVDRDEQPQHF
V: TRBV4-2
D: TRBD1

CDR3: CASSSYRRGANVLTF
V: TRBV7-2
D: -

CDR3: CATSREDREDSPLHF
V: TRBV15
D: TRBD1

CDR3: CSLGVRERGPTDTQYF
V: TRBV20-1
D: TRBD2

CDR3: CASSSRQGAPTDTQYF
V: TRBV7-8
D: TRBD1

CDR3: CASSPLQNYEQYF
V: TRBV18
D: -

CDR3: CASSSGYRASNEKLFF
V: TRBV7-2
D: -

CDR3: CASSRTNISYNEQYF
V: TRBV4-1
D: -

CDR3: CASSLDGNTGYTF
V: TRBV7-2
D: -

CDR3: CASSHRESRSGNTIYF
V: TRBV7-2
D: -

CDR3: CASSAQVPGANVLTF
V: TRBV6-1
D: -

CDR3: CASSSTMRAWETQYF
V: TRBV5-6
D: -

CDR3: CASSVGQGAYSPLHF
V: TRBV9
D: TRBD1

CDR3: CASSLVGAGLWNSPLHF
V: TRBV5-1
D: -

CDR3: CASSRTSGGAETQYF
V: TRBV7-2
D: TRBD2

CDR3: CASSLSTGDGYTF
V: TRBV27
D: TRBD1

CDR3: CASSQDRYQGGEQYF
V: TRBV4-1
D: -

CDR3: CATSRLFGLAGSTDTQYF
V: TRBV15
D: TRBD2

CDR3: CSAVSDREIDYGYTF
V: TRBV20-1
D: TRBD1

CDR3: CASSYSSSGVYNSPLHF
V: TRBV6-5
D: -

CDR3: CASSRIDSTSHSPLHF
V: TRBV28
D: -

CDR3: CASSPPKRGGSYNEQFF
V: TRBV28
D: TRBD2

CDR3: CAISESGDRGGETQYF
V: TRBV10-3
D: TRBD1

CDR3: CASSLSDRGNTEAFF
V: TRBV4-3
D: TRBD1

CDR3: CASSYAYRSYEQYF
V: TRBV6-5
D: -

CDR3: CASSDNSGDGKNEQFF
V: TRBV6-1
D: -

CDR3: CSARVRVGSYEQYF
V: TRBV20-1
D: -

CDR3: CASSPANLYRDRTYEQYF
V: TRBV7-2
D: TRBD1

CDR3: CASSQVEGQVHEQYF
V: TRBV4-2
D: TRBD1